This TCR beta chain comes out of a study of CXCR3-negative and CXCR3-positive naive CD8 T cells. The libraries of TRB cDNA were constructed through 5' RACE using UMI labels. Reprocessing the 5' RACE reads, TCRdb reports a single entry for every CDR3 protein and omits DNA. Its table records tens of thousands of distinct CDR3 sequences. Sequencing used naive CXCR3- CD8+ T cells from blood. The subset: CD45RO-CCR7+CD27+CD95- naive CD8+ T cells lacking CXCR3 (TNR3-). This clonotype originated in a human donor in good health. Some clones in this sample may be carry-over from other donors' samples.

The CDR3: CSVEEWGERDEQFF. V and J are TRBV29-1 and TRBJ2-1; the TRBD1 assignment by TCRdb is unverifiable without DNA. Germline V lookup: CDR1 SQVTM, CDR2 ANQGSEA. The CDR3 loop spans 14 amino acids.